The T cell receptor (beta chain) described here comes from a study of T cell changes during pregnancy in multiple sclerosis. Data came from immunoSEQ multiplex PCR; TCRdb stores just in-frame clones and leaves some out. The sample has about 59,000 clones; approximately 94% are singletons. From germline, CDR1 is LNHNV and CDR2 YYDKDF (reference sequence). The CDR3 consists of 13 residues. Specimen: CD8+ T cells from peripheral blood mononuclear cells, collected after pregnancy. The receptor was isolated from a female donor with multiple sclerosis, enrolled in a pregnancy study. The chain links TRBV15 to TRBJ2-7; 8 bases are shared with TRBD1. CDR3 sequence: CATSGGNPYEQYF. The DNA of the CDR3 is TGTGCTACTTCAGGGGGCAACCCCTACGAGCAGTACTTC.